Detailed here is one T cell receptor (beta chain). Using immunoSEQ multiplex PCR, the repertoire was profiled, and TCRdb retains in-frame clones only, with some absent. The sample includes fewer than 400,000 clones, 86% of them seen just once. The treatment: over 15 received Ad26.COV2.S at low or high dose, single or two shots; several received placebo; per-sample allocation not given. Material that was analyzed had been drawn on day 63 after the first vaccine or placebo injection. The junction had 6 bases not matched to a gene; V was cut back by 8 bases and J by 7 bases. Germline assignment: CDR1 WSHSY and CDR2 SAAADI. The CDR3 is made up of 14 amino acids. This entry is derived from a study of Ad26.COV2.S vaccination and SARS-CoV-2 variants.

The specimen comprised peripheral blood, sampled in a trial of Ad26.COV2.S vaccine versus placebo. This sequence joins TRBV10-2 and TRBJ1-6, with TRBD1 matching over 9 bases. The receptor was derived from a person between 18 and 65 years old who received the Ad26.COV2.S COVID-19 vaccine or a placebo. The CDR3 region is CASERGQGNSPLHF. CDR3 in DNA: TGCGCCAGCGAGAGGGGACAGGGAAATTCACCCCTCCACTTT.